This T cell receptor (beta chain) was retrieved from a study of shared clonotypes between healthy human individuals. Naive CD8 cells were CD45RO-negative, positively selected for CCR7, excluding terminally differentiated effector memory CD45RA+ cells. HIV-negative, healthy adults without recent acute infections or vaccinations were the donors. It was across several immunoSEQ plates that each subset's genomic DNA was evenly split. TCRdb keeps only in-frame clones here, not all; method: immunoSEQ multiplex PCR. The sample lists about 2.1 million clones, 85% to 95% occurring once. General observations from the study: When compared with the clonotypes that were shared by all four sorted-subset donors, the non-shared clonotypes turned out to have lower generation probabilities.

There are 13 residues in the CDR3. Germline V gene data show CDR1 as LGHNT and CDR2 as FRNRAP. Trimming cost V 1 base and J 8 bases, with 11 bases left between them. Regarding this clone: Antigen: not known.

This clonotype was sampled from a man between 18 and 29 years old in good health. Some clones in this sample may be carry-over from other donors' samples. Sample: naive CD8+ T cells from PBMCs. The chain carries TRBV12-5 and TRBJ1-2; D is uncertain. CDR3 sequence (DNA): TGTGCTAGTGGTTTGGCATCTACGGAAGGCTACACCTTC. Protein sequence: CASGLASTEGYTF.